These T cell receptor beta chains were read from a single sample in a study of cytomegalovirus exposure and HLA in healthy donors. Here immunoSEQ multiplex PCR was the method, and the copy in TCRdb shows in-frame clones only, minus some. The sample has about 140,000 clones, about 82% seen once. The sample consisted of PBMCs. All receptors derive from a male donor in good health and CMV-seronegative. Each CDR3 is given without its conserved first and last residue. Clone size is not always given. Where it is, it says once, few, many or a class for expanded clones.

clone size	V gene	CDR3 protein
NA	TRBV18	ASSPDRGSNQPQH
NA	TRBV6-1	ATKKGQNMNTEAF
NA	TRBV29-1	SVVPRDSGNTIY
NA	TRBV4-1	ASSQTAGANTGELF
NA	TRBV28	ASTKTGSEETQY
NA	TRBV30	AWSDPGGANTGELF
NA	TRBV18	ASSPPGREHGYT
NA	TRBV18	ASSANGESSGISSYEQY
once	TRBV7-8	ASSGGISYEQY
NA	TRBV29-1	SVNRGETEAF
NA	TRBV27	ASSPNSGFNYGYT
NA	TRBV5-1	ASSPSGRNEKLF
NA	TRBV5-1	ASSSTPFSGYT
once	TRBV27	ASTTALSNTEAF
NA	TRBV14	ASSDSGIANNEQF
NA	TRBV27	ASSLTRPGAYLAKNIQY
NA	TRBV7-7	ASSQKWTGRTDTQY
NA	TRBV7-9	ASSLAQGYTEAF
NA	TRBV5-1	ASSQGLAPYQETQY
once	TRBV14	ASSHTRDRAYGYT
NA	TRBV5-1	ASSLGQSGQPQH
NA	TRBV7-9	ASTWGGYYEQY
few	TRBV14	ASSQGGTRTGELF
NA	TRBV4-3	ASSQERRNEKLF
NA	TRBV6-5	ASSYYKGASYEQY
NA	TRBV19	ASSDRDNQPQH
NA	TRBV5-8	ASSAWRREADTQY
once	TRBV7-9	ASSLVRTSGIPTHEQF
once	TRBV7-8	ASSSTPIYGYT
NA	TRBV15	ATSRAASGTDTQY
NA	TRBV11-2	ASSPSGRGATNEKLF
few	TRBV4-2	ASSPEGTGMVYGYT
NA	TRBV27	ASSLNSGGYNSPLH
NA	TRBV5-1	ASSSDRGPKPKVDYTDTQY
NA	TRBV9	ASSVAGDSYNEQF
NA	TRBV6-1	ASSEVSGDRGHYGYT
once	TRBV6-5	AIGAANTGELF
NA	TRBV6-5	TSGTTYGYT
NA	TRBV6-1	ASSDPGGGYEQY
few	TRBV18	ASSHGQSYNSPLH
NA	TRBV6-1	ASRGGSYEQY
few	TRBV6-5	ASGTGTGGYT
NA	TRBV19	ASTLNRRGNQPQH
NA	TRBV13	ASSSRTRDYEQY
NA	TRBV23-1	ASSHTGTSGWSSYNEQF
NA	TRBV19	ASSIGTSEAF
NA	TRBV6-6	ASSYDRDYEQY
NA	TRBV7-9	ASSFHYTEAF
NA	TRBV30	AWTIVTPGELF
NA	TRBV18	ASSRGPSTNEKLF
NA	TRBV4-1	ASSQHPLAGEDNEQF
NA	TRBV7-2	ASSQTRLYEQY
NA	TRBV19	ASSIGSQNNEQF
NA	TRBV18	ASSIQGNTEAF
NA	TRBV13	ASSVGQLEGAVSYEQY
NA	TRBV2	ASISPGQGGAGELF
NA	TRBV9	ASSVAGGRNTGELF
NA	TRBV6-1	ASSAGQGANYEQY